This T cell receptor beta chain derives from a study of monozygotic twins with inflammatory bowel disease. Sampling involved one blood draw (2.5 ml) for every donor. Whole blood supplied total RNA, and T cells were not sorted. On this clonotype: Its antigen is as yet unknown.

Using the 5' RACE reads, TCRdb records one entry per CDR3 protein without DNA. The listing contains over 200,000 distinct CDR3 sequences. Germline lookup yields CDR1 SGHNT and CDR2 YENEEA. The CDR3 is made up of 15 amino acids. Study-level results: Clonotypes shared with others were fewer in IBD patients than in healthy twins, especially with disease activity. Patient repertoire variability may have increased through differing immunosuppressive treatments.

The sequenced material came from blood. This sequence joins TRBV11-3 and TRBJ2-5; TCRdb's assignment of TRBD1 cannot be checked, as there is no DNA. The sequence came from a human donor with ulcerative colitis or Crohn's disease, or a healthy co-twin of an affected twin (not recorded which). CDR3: CASSFTKQGEETQYF.